Listed below are T cell receptor beta chains from one sample, sequenced in a study of shared clonotypes between healthy human individuals. Libraries were prepared by immunoSEQ multiplex PCR; TCRdb keeps only in-frame clonotypes and omits some of them. The table lists over 1.4 million clones, approximately 96% of them singletons. The sample comprised naive CD4+ T cells sorted from blood. These receptors came from a man aged 25 to 40 in good health. Both conserved end residues are part of each CDR3. Each record gives: V gene, clone size, J gene, D gene, CDR3 protein, CDR3 DNA. A D gene is named only where the DNA matches it firmly. Size is stated for part of the rows, as once, few or many counts, or as a class when the clone is expanded.

V: TRBV9
size: -
J: TRBJ2-5
D: -
CDR3: CASNGAGEETQYF
DNA: TGTGCCAGCAATGGGGCTGGGGAAGAGACCCAGTACTTC

V: TRBV12-5
size: -
J: TRBJ2-1
D: TRBD2
CDR3: CASGLILAGVSYNEQFF
DNA: TGTGCTAGTGGTTTAATCCTAGCGGGAGTCTCCTACAATGAGCAGTTCTTC

V: TRBV11-3
size: -
J: TRBJ2-3
D: -
CDR3: CASSFGGSDTQYF
DNA: TGTGCCAGCAGCTTTGGGGGGTCAGATACGCAGTATTTT

V: TRBV19
size: once
J: TRBJ2-1
D: -
CDR3: CASSMRAVLNEQFF
DNA: TGTGCCAGTAGTATGAGGGCAGTCCTCAATGAGCAGTTCTTC

V: TRBV5-5
size: -
J: TRBJ2-7
D: TRBD2
CDR3: CASRVPGLAGSEQYF
DNA: TGTGCCAGCCGGGTCCCGGGACTAGCGGGGTCCGAGCAGTACTTC

V: TRBV12-5
size: -
J: TRBJ1-5
D: -
CDR3: CASAGGNQPQHF
DNA: TGTGCTAGTGCCGGAGGCAATCAGCCCCAGCATTTT

V: TRBV5-4
size: -
J: TRBJ2-7
D: -
CDR3: CASSLGSPGREQYF
DNA: TGTGCCAGCAGCTTGGGGAGCCCAGGGCGGGAGCAGTACTTC

V: TRBV11-2
size: -
J: TRBJ1-1
D: TRBD1
CDR3: CASSLRDRSTEAFF
DNA: TGTGCCAGCAGCTTAAGGGACAGAAGTACTGAAGCTTTCTTT

V: TRBV5-4
size: -
J: TRBJ1-1
D: -
CDR3: CASSPAMNTEAFF
DNA: TGTGCCAGCAGCCCGGCGATGAACACTGAAGCTTTCTTT

V: TRBV28
size: once
J: TRBJ2-2
D: TRBD2
CDR3: CASSGTSGRASRSGELFF
DNA: TGTGCCAGCAGCGGGACTAGCGGGAGGGCCTCGCGGTCCGGGGAGCTGTTTTTT

V: TRBV4-2
size: -
J: TRBJ1-1
D: -
CDR3: CASSQQPDRTEAFF
DNA: TGTGCCAGCAGCCAACAACCAGACCGTACTGAAGCTTTCTTT

V: TRBV7-6
size: -
J: TRBJ2-1
D: TRBD2
CDR3: CASSLGGLASYNEQFF
DNA: TGTGCCAGCAGCTTGGGCGGACTAGCGAGCTACAATGAGCAGTTCTTC

V: TRBV7-9
size: -
J: TRBJ1-5
D: -
CDR3: CASSLDWGGFDNQPQHF
DNA: TGTGCCAGCAGCTTAGACTGGGGCGGCTTCGACAATCAGCCCCAGCATTTT

V: TRBV10-3
size: -
J: TRBJ2-1
D: -
CDR3: CAISETRSSYNEQFF
DNA: TGTGCCATCAGTGAGACTCGGAGCTCCTACAATGAGCAGTTCTTC

V: TRBV28
size: -
J: TRBJ1-5
D: TRBD1
CDR3: CASSLFGTGNGQPQHF
DNA: TGTGCCAGCAGTTTATTCGGGACAGGGAATGGTCAGCCCCAGCATTTT

V: TRBV5-8
size: -
J: TRBJ2-5
D: -
CDR3: CASSLGARGETQYF
DNA: TGTGCCAGCAGCTTGGGAGCCCGGGGCGAGACCCAGTACTTC

V: TRBV7-6
size: -
J: TRBJ2-2
D: TRBD2
CDR3: CASSTSGSSAGELFF
DNA: TGTGCCAGCAGCACAAGCGGGAGTTCTGCCGGGGAGCTGTTTTTT

V: TRBV21-1
size: -
J: TRBJ2-7
D: -
CDR3: CASSKPRQGSYEQYF
DNA: TGTGCCAGCAGCAAACCCAGACAGGGTTCCTACGAGCAGTACTTC

V: TRBV11-2
size: -
J: TRBJ2-2
D: -
CDR3: CASSARGPRTGELFF
DNA: TGTGCCAGCAGCGCCCGGGGCCCGCGGACCGGGGAGCTGTTTTTT

V: TRBV5-6
size: -
J: TRBJ2-5
D: -
CDR3: CASSFLPVQETQYF
DNA: TGTGCCAGCAGCTTTTTGCCAGTACAAGAGACCCAGTACTTC